A single sample is the source of the 21 T cell receptor beta chains below, sequenced in a study of PD-L1 blockade in urothelial cancer. The time point denotes: pretreatment peripheral blood. TCRdb's copy holds only in-frame clones and misses some; the assay was immunoSEQ multiplex PCR. Among about 95,000 clones listed, around 86% were seen once. Sequenced here: PBMCs, sampled around atezolizumab (anti-PD-L1) treatment. The receptors were gathered from a man aged 55-75 years with urothelial cancer.

This clone appeared once. The chain uses TRBV7-8 and TRBJ2-7, with D perhaps TRBD2 (8 bases). The CDR3 has 15 amino acids. The ends were cut back, 5 bases at V and 4 bases at J, with 18 bases in the middle. Germline V CDR1 and CDR2: SGHVS, FQNEAQ. CDR3 in amino acids: CASSPREGALYEQYF. CDR3 bases: TGTGCCAGCAGCCCTCGGGAGGGGGCTTTGTACGAGCAGTACTTC. Based on the CDR3 plus reference TRBV7-8 and TRBJ2-7, the full variable domain is GAGVSQSPRYKVAKRGQDVALRCDPISGHVSLFWYQQALGQGPEFLTYFQNEAQLDKSGLPSDRFFAERPEGSVSTLKIQRTQQEDSAVYLCASSPREGALYEQYFGPGTRLTVT.

V usage is TRBV4-1 and J usage is TRBJ2-1; D is perhaps TRBD1 (6 bases). V was shortened by 2 bases and J by 0 bases, with 14 bases between the two germline ends. Germline V gene data show CDR1 as MGHRA and CDR2 as YSYEKL. The CDR3 extends over 17 amino acids. CDR3 sequence: CASSQSGGQSSYNEQFF. The CDR3 nucleotides are TGCGCCAGCAGCCAATCAGGAGGACAGAGCTCCTACAATGAGCAGTTCTTC.

J is TRBJ2-6 and V is TRBV4-1; 11 positions match TRBD1. J lost 2 bases, V lost 3 bases, and 6 bases had no gene match. The CDR3 is made up of 18 amino acids. Germline V lookup: CDR1 MGHRA, CDR2 YSYEKL. In nucleotides, the CDR3 is TGCGCCAGCAGCCATCAACCGGGACAGGGGGCTGGGGCCAACGTCCTGACTTTC. This sequence encodes CASSHQPGQGAGANVLTF.

V and J are TRBV5-5 and TRBJ1-5, with TRBD1 matching over 8 bases. J was trimmed by 8 bases and V by 4 bases; bases with no gene match: 5. The CDR3 sequence is 13 residues long. Germline V gene sequence: CDR1 SGHKS, CDR2 YYEKEE (reference sequence). CDR3 protein: CASSRDRSEPQHF. In nucleotides, the CDR3 is TGTGCCAGCAGCCGGGACAGGTCGGAGCCCCAGCATTTT.

The V call is TRBV10-2, the J call TRBJ2-3, with 8 bases identical to TRBD2. The junction had 9 bases not matched to a gene; V was cut back by 0 bases and J by 4 bases. The V gene's germline CDR1 is WSHSY and CDR2 SAAADI. The CDR3 totals 17 residues. For the CDR3, the DNA is TGCGCCAGCAGTGAGTCGGTGACTAGCGTCTCGCCAGATACGCAGTATTTT. It codes for CASSESVTSVSPDTQYF.

The chain recombines TRBV7-9 with TRBJ1-2; TRBD1 matches 7 bases. The germline CDR1 and CDR2 sequences are SEHNR and FQNEAQ (reference sequence). The length of the CDR3 is 13 residues. The trim removed 5 bases at V and 4 bases at J, leaving 4 bases unmatched. CDR3 sequence: CASSTGVGYGYTF. The CDR3 DNA reads as TGTGCCAGCAGCACAGGGGTTGGCTATGGCTACACCTTC.

This clone has only one observation. The V call is TRBV5-6, the J call TRBJ1-5; 7 nucleotides line up with TRBD1. V was pared by 1 base and J by 4 bases, with 2 bases of the junction left unmatched. The CDR3 has 14 amino acids. Germline CDR1 SGHDT, CDR2 YYEEEE. The CDR3 spells CASSLQTGNQPQHF. The CDR3 nucleotides are TGTGCCAGCAGCTTGCAGACAGGGAATCAGCCCCAGCATTTT. Together with reference TRBV5-6 and TRBJ1-5, the CDR3 gives the full variable domain: DAGVTQSPTHLIKTRGQQVTLRCSPKSGHDTVSWYQQALGQGPQFIFQYYEEEERQRGNFPDRFSGHQFPNYSSELNVNALLLGDSALYLCASSLQTGNQPQHFGDGTRLSIL.

As concerns this clone: Its ends do not fully match the called genes, so a read error is possible. V and J are TRBV30 and TRBJ2-3; tentatively, D is TRBD2 (5 bases). Germline CDR1 GTSNPN, CDR2 SVGIG (reference sequence). CDR3 length: 13 residues. CDR3 coding DNA: TGTGCCTGGAGTGTACTGATGGGAGATACGCAGTATTTC. Translating it yields CAWSVLMGDTQYF.

J is TRBJ1-2 and V is TRBV7-9; the match to TRBD1 covers 8 bases. Germline CDR1 is SEHNR and CDR2 is FQNEAQ (reference sequence). The trim removed 5 bases at V and 8 bases at J, leaving 13 bases unmatched. The CDR3 sequence is 15 residues long. The CDR3 nucleotides are TGTGCCAGCAGCCCCCTCGACAGGGGCCAAGGAGGCTACACCTTC. Amino acid sequence: CASSPLDRGQGGYTF.

The chain has TRBV15 and TRBJ2-7, with 9 nucleotides matching TRBD2. Germline CDR1 LNHNV, CDR2 YYDKDF (reference sequence). The CDR3 extends over 15 amino acids. The trim removed 0 bases at V and 5 bases at J, leaving 5 bases unmatched. CDR3 nucleotides: TGTGCCACCAGCAGAGATCTAGCGGGGTCCCACGAGCAGTACTTC. Its protein product is CATSRDLAGSHEQYF.

This sequence joins TRBV5-6 and TRBJ2-7; D unclear. The CDR3 length is 13 residues. Germline V gene data show CDR1 as SGHDT and CDR2 as YYEEEE. V lost 2 bases and J lost 4, with 10 bases in between. CDR3 sequence: CASSFSGAYEQYF. The CDR3 nucleotides are TGTGCCAGCAGCTTCTCCGGAGCTTACGAGCAGTACTTC. Full variable domain (rest looked up from reference TRBV5-6 and TRBJ2-7): DAGVTQSPTHLIKTRGQQVTLRCSPKSGHDTVSWYQQALGQGPQFIFQYYEEEERQRGNFPDRFSGHQFPNYSSELNVNALLLGDSALYLCASSFSGAYEQYFGPGTRLTVT.

The J gene is TRBJ1-5, the V gene TRBV7-8, with D possibly being TRBD1 (5 bases). The germline V gene has CDR1 SGHVS and CDR2 FQNEAQ. The CDR3 totals 15 residues. Deletions cut 3 bases from V and 0 bases from J, with 9 bases between. The CDR3 DNA reads TGTGCCAGCAGCTTGACAGCGTATAGCAATCAGCCCCAGCATTTT. Translation gives CASSLTAYSNQPQHF.

The rearrangement uses TRBV10-3 and TRBJ1-1; D remains unclear. Trimming pared 3 bases from V and 0 bases from J, leaving 8 bases between. The germline gives CDR1 ENHRY, CDR2 SYGVKD. The CDR3 is 14 amino acids. The CDR3 region has the DNA TGTGCCATCAGTGAACTGGGCATGAACACTGAAGCTTTCTTT. Protein product: CAISELGMNTEAFF.

In DNA form, the CDR3 reads TGCGCCAGCAGCTCGACAGGGGAGGGCTATGGCTACACCTTC. It codes for CASSSTGEGYGYTF. The chain uses TRBV5-1 and TRBJ1-2; 8 nucleotides agree with TRBD1. The CDR3 contains 14 residues. Germline trimming cut 3 bases from V and 4 bases from J; bases unmatched to any gene: 5. Germline V gene sequence: CDR1 SGHRS, CDR2 YFSETQ.

V gene TRBV9 combines with J gene TRBJ2-2; 9 nucleotides match TRBD2. The CDR3 is 15 residues long. CDR1 SGDLS and CDR2 YYNGEE come from the germline V gene. The V and J ends lost 1 base and 6 bases, in that order; junction bases with no gene match: 4. The CDR3 loop reads CASSVLAGVAGELFF. The CDR3 DNA follows: TGTGCCAGCAGCGTATTAGCGGGAGTGGCCGGGGAGCTGTTTTTT.

The rearrangement links TRBV7-3 to TRBJ2-2; D possibly corresponds to TRBD2 (7 bases). The ends were cut back, 5 bases at V and 4 bases at J, with 23 bases in the middle. CDR3 size: 18 residues. Germline-derived CDR1 and CDR2 are SGHTA and FQGTGA. Written as DNA, the CDR3 is TGTGCCAGCAGCCCCACAACGAGGGGGGGATTAGGCACCGGGGAGCTGTTTTTT. This gives the protein CASSPTTRGGLGTGELFF. The entire variable domain, with the rest obtained from reference TRBV7-3 and TRBJ2-2, is as follows: GAGVSQTPSNKVTEKGKYVELRCDPISGHTALYWYRQSLGQGPEFLIYFQGTGAADDSGLPNDRFFAVRPEGSVSTLKIQRTERGDSAVYLCASSPTTRGGLGTGELFFGEGSRLTVL.

The chain has TRBV2 and TRBJ2-6; D not certain. Germline V gene sequence: CDR1 SNHLY, CDR2 FYNNEI. The CDR3 loop spans 18 amino acids. Trimming left V 0 bases short and J 1 base short, with 13 bases between. CDR3 sequence (DNA): TGTGCCAGCAGTGAAGCCTTGGCAGGCAGTTCTGGGGCCAACGTCCTGACTTTC. This codes for CASSEALAGSSGANVLTF. Full variable domain (remainder filled in from reference TRBV2 and TRBJ2-6): EPEVTQTPSHQVTQMGQEVILRCVPISNHLYFYWYRQILGQKVEFLVSFYNNEISEKSEIFDDQFSVERPDGSNFTLKIRSTKLEDSAMYFCASSEALAGSSGANVLTFGAGSRLTVL.

The chain is built from TRBV7-3 and TRBJ2-2, with TRBD1 identical over 8 bases. There are 16 residues in the CDR3. From germline, CDR1 is SGHTA and CDR2 FQGTGA. The junction had 8 bases not matched to a gene; V was cut back by 4 bases and J by 4 bases. CDR3 residues: CASSSLDRVSTGELFF. CDR3 sequence (DNA): TGTGCCAGCAGCTCCCTGGACAGGGTTAGCACCGGGGAGCTGTTTTTT. The variable domain in full, completed from reference TRBV7-3 and TRBJ2-2, reads GAGVSQTPSNKVTEKGKYVELRCDPISGHTALYWYRQSLGQGPEFLIYFQGTGAADDSGLPNDRFFAVRPEGSVSTLKIQRTERGDSAVYLCASSSLDRVSTGELFFGEGSRLTVL.

This clone has just one count. The chain couples TRBV10-3 to TRBJ2-1; a weak D match, TRBD2 (5 bases). Germline V CDR1 and CDR2: ENHRY, SYGVKD. The CDR3 covers 13 residues. V dropped 6 bases and J dropped 6 bases, with 12 bases sitting between them. CDR3 sequence (DNA): TGTGCCATCAGAGGTCTAGCCGCCAATGAGCAGTTCTTC. This gives the protein CAIRGLAANEQFF.

This chain connects TRBV28 to TRBJ2-3, with D possibly matching TRBD1 (5 bases). The germline CDR1 and CDR2 sequences are MDHEN and SYDVKM. V lost 6 bases and J lost 6, with 13 bases in between. CDR3 length equals 13 residues. The CDR3 reads CASSLRVSDTQYF. In nucleotides, the CDR3 is TGTGCCAGCAGCCTCAGGGTATCCGATACGCAGTATTTT.

In this sample, this clone turned up once. The chain uses TRBV19 and TRBJ2-1, with D possibly TRBD1 on 5 matching bases. This CDR3 region has 13 residues. CDR1 and CDR2 (germline): LNHDA, SQIVND (reference sequence). Trimming cost V 7 bases and J 3 bases, with 10 bases left between them. Here the CDR3 reads CASMDILYNEQFF. The CDR3 DNA follows: TGTGCCAGTATGGACATCCTCTACAATGAGCAGTTCTTC.